This note documents a single T cell receptor beta chain sequence. Its target is unknown. CDR3 length equals 14 residues. V was shortened by 1 base and J by 4 bases, with 10 bases between the two germline ends. Germline V gene lookup returns CDR1 SGHTA and CDR2 FQGTGA. The data derive from a study of cytomegalovirus exposure and HLA in healthy donors. Study-level results: CMV serostatus alone was available as immune exposure information.

PCR amplification relied on 60 Vbeta primers (plus 13 Jbeta primers). Clones were sequenced by immunoSEQ multiplex PCR, and TCRdb holds only the in-frame ones, with some missing. The sample consists of some 130,000 clones, approximately 71% of them appearing once. The chain uses TRBV7-3 and TRBJ1-1; D unresolved. This TCR came from a woman aged 60-75 years in good health and CMV-seronegative. Sequencing was carried out using PBMCs. In DNA, the CDR3 is TGTGCCAGCAGCTTAAGTCCGGGGTCCACTGAAGCTTTCTTT. Its translation is CASSLSPGSTEAFF.